This T cell receptor beta chain emerged from a study of blood T cell repertoires in COVID-19. As for the study in general: Both acute and convalescent COVID-19 samples were obtained from the United States, Italy and Spain. The cDNA or gDNA used as material had been derived from T cells, B-cell-depleted T cells, or PBMCs.

The CDR3 covers 13 residues. The V end lost 0 bases, the J end lost 4 bases, and 4 bases lay between the germline ends. Germline-derived CDR1 and CDR2 are SGHRS and YFSETQ. Study processing details: The assay estimated nucleated cells by amplifying reference gene primers. Method: immunoSEQ multiplex PCR; TCRdb's copy keeps in-frame clones and lacks some. D and trimming come from the DNA, and the V and J calls and clone size come from that table. Altogether roughly 300,000 clones are present, approximately 91% being singletons, with the ten largest covering over 8%. A note on this clone: The sample carries other DNA sequences with the same CDR3.

The chain employs TRBV5-1 and TRBJ1-4; no definite D call. This receptor was obtained from a man aged 18 to 35 with active or convalescent COVID-19. Sequences were obtained from peripheral blood. CDR3 sequence (DNA): TGCGCCAGCAGCTTGGCTATTAATGAAAAACTGTTTTTT. This codes for CASSLAINEKLFF.